The clone carrying this T cell receptor beta chain appeared many times. This sample stems from a study of regulatory T cells in long-lasting Graves disease. Time point in this sample: persistent/refractory GD, antithyroid drugs over 5 years with positive TRAb. From PBMCs, RNA was extracted and then used to make the TCR library. Per the germline V gene, CDR1 is DFQATT and CDR2 is SNEGSKA (reference sequence). The germline V and J ends were trimmed by 6 bases and 4 bases, with 19 bases remaining between them. The CDR3 covers 14 residues. The authors built TCR beta libraries using iRepertoire HTBI primers and Arm-PCR of CDR3 regions. In TCRdb, the multiplex PCR reads were re-called with MiXCR into one record per CDR3 protein. The sample lists around 460,000 distinct CDR3 sequences, around a fifth occurring once.

This receptor was taken from a female donor with Graves disease. The chain uses TRBV20-1 and TRBJ2-7, with D possibly being TRBD1 (6 bases). The material was peripheral blood mononuclear cells (PBMCs), obtained when the disease was refractory, from a patient treated with antithyroid drugs. In nucleotides, the CDR3 is TGCAGTGCCCTCGACAGGCTGGGTTCTTACGAGCAGTACTTC. It yields the protein CSALDRLGSYEQYF.